This T cell receptor (beta chain) stems from a study of cytotoxic CD8 clonotypes in ibrutinib-treated CLL. The planned depth of sequencing spanned 1 in 200,000 to 1 in 1 million T cells. Repertoires were generated with immunoSEQ multiplex PCR, while TCRdb's copy carries only in-frame clones and drops some. The repertoire holds some 27,000 clones, with less than 75% as singletons. This clone was detected only a few times. Trimming removed 6 bases at V and 2 bases at J, with 9 bases between. The CDR3 spans 13 residues. Germline assignment: CDR1 MNHEY and CDR2 SVGAGI. V is TRBV6-5 and J is TRBJ2-3; D is possibly TRBD1 or TRBD2 (5 bases each). The TCR comes from a human donor with chronic lymphocytic leukemia. The material was PBMCs, obtained before ibrutinib treatment. CDR3 DNA: TGTGCCAGCAGGAGGGGTCCCACAGATACGCAGTATTTT. Its translation: CASRRGPTDTQYF.